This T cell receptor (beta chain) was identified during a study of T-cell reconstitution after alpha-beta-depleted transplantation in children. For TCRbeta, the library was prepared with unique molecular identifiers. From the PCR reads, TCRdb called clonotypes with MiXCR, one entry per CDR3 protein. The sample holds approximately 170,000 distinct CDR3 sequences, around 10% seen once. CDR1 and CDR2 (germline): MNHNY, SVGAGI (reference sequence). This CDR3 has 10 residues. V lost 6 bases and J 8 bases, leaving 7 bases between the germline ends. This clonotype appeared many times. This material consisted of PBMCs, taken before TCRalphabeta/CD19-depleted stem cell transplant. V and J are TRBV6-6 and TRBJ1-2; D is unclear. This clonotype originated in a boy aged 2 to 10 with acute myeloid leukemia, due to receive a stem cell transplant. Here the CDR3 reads CASREGGYTF. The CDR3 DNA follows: TGTGCCAGCAGGGAGGGCGGCTACACCTTC.